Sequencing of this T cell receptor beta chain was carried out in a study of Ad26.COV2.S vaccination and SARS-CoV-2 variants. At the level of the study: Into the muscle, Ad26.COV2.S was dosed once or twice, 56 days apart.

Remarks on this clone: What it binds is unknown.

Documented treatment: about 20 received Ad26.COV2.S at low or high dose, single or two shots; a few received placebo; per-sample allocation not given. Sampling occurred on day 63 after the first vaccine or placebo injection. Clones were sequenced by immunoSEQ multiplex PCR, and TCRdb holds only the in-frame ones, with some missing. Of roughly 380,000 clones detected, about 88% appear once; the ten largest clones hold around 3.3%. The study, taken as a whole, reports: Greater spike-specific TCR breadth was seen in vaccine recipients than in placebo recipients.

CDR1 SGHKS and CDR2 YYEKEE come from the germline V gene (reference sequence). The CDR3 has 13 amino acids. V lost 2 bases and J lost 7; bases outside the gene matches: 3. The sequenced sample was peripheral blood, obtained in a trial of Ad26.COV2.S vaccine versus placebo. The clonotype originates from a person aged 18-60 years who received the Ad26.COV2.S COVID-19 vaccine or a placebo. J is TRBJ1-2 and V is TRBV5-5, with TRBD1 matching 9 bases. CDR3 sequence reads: CASSLETGGGYTF. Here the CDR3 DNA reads TGTGCCAGCAGCTTAGAGACAGGGGGTGGCTACACCTTC. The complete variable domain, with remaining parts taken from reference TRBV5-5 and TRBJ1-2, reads DAGVTQSPTHLIKTRGQQVTLRCSPISGHKSVSWYQQVLGQGPQFIFQYYEKEERGRGNFPDRFSARQFPNYSSELNVNALLLGDSALYLCASSLETGGGYTFGSGTRLTVV.